The 23 T cell receptor beta chains reported below all come from one sample, sequenced in a study of somatic mutations in cytotoxic T cells in rheumatoid arthritis. The assay was immunoSEQ multiplex PCR, and TCRdb's table has in-frame clones only and misses some. Among thousands of clones listed, 70% to 75% were seen once. The sequenced sample consisted of CD8+ T cells sorted from blood. The origin of the receptors is an adult with rheumatoid arthritis.

The genes are TRBV19 and TRBJ2-1, with 11 bases fitting TRBD2. The germline CDR1 and CDR2 sequences are LNHDA and SQIVND (reference sequence). Trimming cost V 5 bases and J 1 base; bases outside gene matches: 7. The CDR3 spans 17 residues. CDR3 coding DNA: TGTGCCAGTAGTCCCTTGGGACTAGCGGATTCCTACAATGAGCAGTTCTTC. Translation gives CASSPLGLADSYNEQFF. The full variable domain, with the rest looked up from reference TRBV19 and TRBJ2-1, is DGGITQSPKYLFRKEGQNVTLSCEQNLNHDAMYWYRQDPGQGLRLIYYSQIVNDFQKGDIAEGYSVSREKKESFPLTVTSAQKNPTAFYLCASSPLGLADSYNEQFFGPGTRLTVL.

The chain joins TRBV2 to TRBJ1-1; no reliable D call. V lost 3 bases, J lost 5 bases, and 7 bases lay in between. The CDR3 sequence is 12 residues long. Germline CDR1 reads SNHLY; CDR2 reads FYNNEI. CDR3 loop: CASSEPGTEAFF. The CDR3 DNA reads as TGTGCCAGCAGTGAGCCGGGTACTGAAGCTTTCTTT.

The chain carries TRBV4-2 and TRBJ2-1; D possibly corresponds to TRBD2 (6 bases). V lost 4 bases, J lost 4 bases, and 14 bases lay in between. The CDR3 is made up of 15 amino acids. Germline assignment: CDR1 LGHNA and CDR2 YNFKEQ. For the CDR3, the DNA is TGTGCCAGCAGCCTGGGGGAGCGGGTTTACAATGAGCAGTTCTTC. Translated, it gives CASSLGERVYNEQFF.

The CDR3 DNA sequence: TGCAGCGTTTACGGGACCCTCACTGAAGCTTTCTTT. This gives the protein CSVYGTLTEAFF. V and J are TRBV29-1 and TRBJ1-1; possible D gene TRBD1, 5 bases. The CDR3 loop spans 12 amino acids. The germline CDR1 and CDR2 sequences are SQVTM and ANQGSEA. The V end lost 5 bases, the J end lost 4 bases, and 11 bases lay between the germline ends.

The V and J genes are TRBV29-1 and TRBJ2-2, with 9 bases matching TRBD1. The CDR3 is 12 amino acids. Per the germline V gene, CDR1 is SQVTM and CDR2 is ANQGSEA. Written as DNA, the CDR3 is TGCGCCGGGACAGGGAATCACGGGGAGCTGTTTTTT. It yields the protein CAGTGNHGELFF.

This clone was seen once. V gene TRBV14 combines with J gene TRBJ2-7; no clear D gene. The V gene's germline CDR1 is SGHDN and CDR2 FVKESK. The germline V and J ends were trimmed by 0 bases and 3 bases, with 9 bases remaining between them. The CDR3 is 14 residues long. The CDR3 reads CASSQDWAHYEQYF. CDR3 sequence (DNA): TGTGCCAGCAGCCAAGATTGGGCCCACTACGAGCAGTACTTC.

The chain uses TRBV27 and TRBJ1-2; D remains unclear. V shed 4 bases and J shed 0 bases, with 15 bases lying between them. In germline, CDR1 is MNHEY, CDR2 SMNVEV (reference sequence). The CDR3 has 16 amino acids. The CDR3 bases are TGTGCCAGCAGTTCAAGCAGGTTCGCGGCTAACTATGGCTACACCTTC. Protein sequence: CASSSSRFAANYGYTF.

To note about this clone: This sample also contains other DNA sequences that code for the same CDR3. The gene calls are TRBV4-1 and TRBJ2-7; D remains unclear. This CDR3 has 12 amino acids. The V end was cut by 0 bases, the J end by 3 bases, with 3 bases between. Germline CDR1 is MGHRA and CDR2 is YSYEKL. DNA for the CDR3: TGCGCCAGCAGCCAAGACAGCTACGAGCAGTACTTC. It yields the protein CASSQDSYEQYF.

V is TRBV7-9 and J is TRBJ2-7; D might be TRBD2 (6 bases). Germline CDR1 reads SEHNR; CDR2 reads FQNEAQ (reference sequence). This CDR3 has 14 residues. V was cut by 4 bases and J by 2 bases, with 12 bases left in between. The CDR3 loop reads CASSSRDFTYEQYF. In DNA, the CDR3 is TGTGCCAGCAGCTCCCGGGACTTCACCTACGAGCAGTACTTC.

This clone came up a few times. V is TRBV7-9 and J is TRBJ2-3; 8 positions agree with TRBD2. The trim removed 5 bases at V and 3 bases at J, leaving 13 bases unmatched. The germline CDR1 and CDR2 sequences are SEHNR and FQNEAQ (reference sequence). The CDR3 is 17 residues long. The CDR3 reads CASSPTIRGGETDTQYF. DNA for the CDR3: TGTGCCAGCAGCCCCACGATCCGGGGGGGGGAGACAGATACGCAGTATTTT.

The chain couples TRBV5-1 to TRBJ2-7; TRBD2 aligns across 12 bases. The CDR3 runs 17 residues. The V and J ends lost 4 bases and 3 bases, in that order; junction bases with no gene match: 11. Per the germline V gene, CDR1 is SGHRS and CDR2 is YFSETQ. The CDR3: CASSPGLAGPDFYEQYF. The CDR3 nucleotides read TGCGCCAGCAGCCCTGGACTAGCGGGACCAGACTTCTACGAGCAGTACTTC.

This clone is large in the sample. The V call is TRBV19, the J call TRBJ2-7; TRBD1 agrees at 9 bases. This CDR3 is 15 amino acids long. Germline loops: CDR1 LNHDA, CDR2 SQIVND (reference sequence). Trimming cost V 9 bases and J 2 bases; bases outside gene matches: 11. This chain's CDR3 is CASSPGQGLTYEQYF. For the CDR3, the DNA is TGTGCCAGCTCTCCGGGACAGGGTCTTACCTACGAGCAGTACTTC.

This clone was counted between two and nine times. CDR3: CASTNRSQPQHF. The DNA of the CDR3 is TGTGCCAGTACCAATAGGAGTCAGCCCCAGCATTTT. The V call is TRBV19, the J call TRBJ1-5; D gene uncertain. Germline CDR1 reads LNHDA; CDR2 reads SQIVND (reference sequence). The ends were cut back, 7 bases at V and 6 bases at J, with 10 bases in the middle. CDR3 length equals 12 residues.

The J gene is TRBJ1-2, the V gene TRBV19; 7 positions match TRBD1. The germline gives CDR1 LNHDA, CDR2 SQIVND (reference sequence). The CDR3 is 15 residues long. With V trimmed by 3 bases and J by 5 bases, 9 bases remained unmatched. CDR3 protein: CASSIAAGGPYGYTF. The CDR3 nucleotides read TGTGCCAGTAGTATCGCGGCAGGGGGGCCGTATGGCTACACCTTC. The full variable domain, in which reference TRBV19 and TRBJ1-2 provide the parts outside the CDR3, is DGGITQSPKYLFRKEGQNVTLSCEQNLNHDAMYWYRQDPGQGLRLIYYSQIVNDFQKGDIAEGYSVSREKKESFPLTVTSAQKNPTAFYLCASSIAAGGPYGYTFGSGTRLTVV.

This clone was counted only a few times. This sequence joins TRBV30 and TRBJ1-4; D is uncertain. The CDR3 is 12 amino acids. Per the germline V gene, CDR1 is GTSNPN and CDR2 is SVGIG (reference sequence). Trimming removed 0 bases from V and 8 bases from J, with 7 bases in between. CDR3: CAWSVLREKLFF. The CDR3, as DNA: TGTGCCTGGAGTGTATTGCGGGAAAAACTGTTTTTT.

J is TRBJ1-2 and V is TRBV1. TRBV1 is deemed a pseudogene. The CDR3 is 14 residues long. The CDR3 DNA reads TGCACCAGCAGGGCAGACGGGGCTAACTATGACTACACCTTC. Translated: CTSRADGANYDYTF.

The genes are TRBV13 and TRBJ1-1; D is uncertain. Looked up from germline, CDR1 is PRHDT and CDR2 is FYEKMQ (reference sequence). CDR3 length: 12 residues. Trimming took off 1 base at V and 2 bases at J, with 2 bases between the two ends. The CDR3 DNA sequence: TGTGCCAGCAGCTTAGCCAACACTGAAGCTTTCTTT. Translation gives CASSLANTEAFF.

The CDR3: CASSFTEGEQYF. The DNA for the CDR3 is TGTGCCAGCAGCTTTACGGAGGGTGAGCAGTACTTC. V and J are TRBV7-9 and TRBJ2-7, with D perhaps TRBD2 (6 bases). Trimming cost V 3 bases and J 7 bases, with 10 bases left between them. CDR1 and CDR2 (germline): SEHNR, FQNEAQ (reference sequence). This CDR3 comprises 12 residues.

V and J are TRBV7-2 and TRBJ1-1; D ambiguous. The CDR3 length is 14 residues. Germline CDR1 SGHTA, CDR2 FQGNSA. With 3 bases removed from V and 1 base from J, the gap between germline ends came to 9 bases. In DNA, the CDR3 is TGTGCCAGCAGCTTGGGTGGGTGGAACACTGAAGCTTTCTTT. Translated: CASSLGGWNTEAFF.

The genes are TRBV7-9 and TRBJ2-6; D gene ambiguous. V was cut by 5 bases and J by 0 bases, with 8 bases left in between. Germline assignment: CDR1 SEHNR and CDR2 FQNEAQ (reference sequence). The CDR3 sequence is 15 residues long. As DNA, the CDR3 is TGTGCCAGCAGCCCACAGAGCTCTGGGGCCAACGTCCTGACTTTC. It encodes CASSPQSSGANVLTF. Looking up the rest from reference TRBV7-9 and TRBJ2-6 gives the full variable domain: DTGVSQNPRHKITKRGQNVTFRCDPISEHNRLYWYRQTLGQGPEFLTYFQNEAQLEKSRLLSDRFSAERPKGSFSTLEIQRTEQGDSAMYLCASSPQSSGANVLTFGAGSRLTVL.

A single count supports this clone. The chain couples TRBV13 to TRBJ1-5, with a tentative D call TRBD1 (5 bases). The CDR3 sequence is 16 residues long. V lost 0 bases, J lost 1 base, and 10 bases lay in between. In germline, CDR1 is PRHDT, CDR2 FYEKMQ (reference sequence). Here the CDR3 reads CASSLGLGGSNQPQHF. In DNA form, the CDR3 reads TGTGCCAGCAGCTTAGGCCTGGGGGGAAGCAATCAGCCCCAGCATTTT.

The genes are TRBV6-1 and TRBJ1-6; 9 bases line up with TRBD1. With V trimmed by 0 bases and J by 6 bases, 3 bases remained unmatched. This CDR3 has 16 residues. Germline CDR1 reads MNHNS; CDR2 reads SASEGT. The CDR3 DNA is TGTGCCAGCAGTGAAGCAGAGGGACAGGGTAATTCACCCCTCCACTTT. It encodes CASSEAEGQGNSPLHF.

The table lists this clone with a count of one. The DNA for the CDR3 is TGTGCCAGCTCGTCCCGGGACAGGGTCATCGAGCAGTACTTC. Its translation: CASSSRDRVIEQYF. The J gene is TRBJ2-7, the V gene TRBV19, with 9 bases matching TRBD1. Germline trimming cut 9 bases from V and 6 bases from J; bases unmatched to any gene: 12. The CDR3 length is 14 residues. Germline-derived CDR1 and CDR2 are LNHDA and SQIVND (reference sequence).